The 19 T cell receptor beta chains in this list originate from one sample, sequenced in a study of T cells after yellow fever vaccination. Via MiXCR, TCRdb re-called the 5' RACE reads, giving one row per CDR3 protein. Of 70,000 or so distinct CDR3 sequences listed, approximately 5% are singletons. The source material was CD4+ T cells sorted from PBMCs, sampled about 2 weeks after the first yellow fever vaccination. These receptors all come from a man between 18 and 29 years old who received the YFV17D yellow fever vaccine.

This clonotype has a count of ten or more. This sequence joins TRBV12-3 or TRBV12-4 and TRBJ1-5, with 7 nucleotides matching TRBD1. V was pared by 3 bases and J by 5 bases, with 10 bases of the junction left unmatched. The CDR3 has 16 residues. CDR3 DNA: TGTGCCAGCAGTTTCGGTACAGGGGTCCGTCATCAGCCCCAGCATTTT. Its protein is CASSFGTGVRHQPQHF.

This clonotype was found once. A read error is possible here, since a much larger clone lies one base away. This chain uses TRBV9 with TRBJ2-1; 7 nucleotides agree with TRBD2. The CDR3 length is 16 residues. J was trimmed by 7 bases and V by 2 bases; bases with no gene match: 12. Germline assignment: CDR1 SGDLS and CDR2 YYNGEE. CDR3 nucleotide sequence: TGTGCCAGCAGCGTCACCGAACGGGGGGTGGGGAATGAGCAGTTCTTC. Translating gives CASSVTERGVGNEQFF.

This clonotype was detected many times. The chain carries TRBV6-5 and TRBJ1-1; D may be TRBD1 (6 bases). V gave up 6 bases and J gave up 1 base, with 15 bases separating them. The CDR3 is 15 amino acids. Germline V gives CDR1 MNHEY, CDR2 SVGAGI. The CDR3 loop reads CASRINARGNTEAFF. Here the CDR3 DNA reads TGTGCCAGCAGAATCAACGCCAGGGGGAACACTGAAGCTTTCTTT.

This clonotype has at least ten counts. The CDR3 sequence: CASSLGGGYEQYF. The CDR3 DNA is TGCGCCAGCAGCTTGGGTGGCGGCTACGAGCAGTACTTC. The chain couples TRBV5-1 to TRBJ2-7; no reliable D call. Trimming stripped 0 bases from V and 3 bases from J, with 7 bases between. The CDR3 runs to 13 residues. Germline CDR1 SGHRS, CDR2 YFSETQ.

This clonotype was counted at least ten times. This chain links TRBV29-1 with TRBJ2-1, with D perhaps TRBD1 or TRBD2 (5 bases each). In germline, CDR1 is SQVTM, CDR2 ANQGSEA. V was trimmed by 2 bases and J by 1 base, leaving 9 bases between them. This CDR3 is built from 14 residues. CDR3 residues: CSVEWWGSYNEQFF. The CDR3 DNA sequence: TGCAGCGTTGAATGGTGGGGGTCCTACAATGAGCAGTTCTTC.

In this sample, this clonotype turned up many times. The chain carries TRBV9 and TRBJ1-1; no reliable D call. The CDR3 extends over 13 amino acids. V was clipped by 2 bases and J by 4 bases, with 9 bases between them. The germline CDR1 and CDR2 sequences are SGDLS and YYNGEE. The DNA for the CDR3 is TGTGCCAGCAGCGTCTTGGTTTCCACTGAAGCTTTCTTT. Translated, it gives CASSVLVSTEAFF.

This clonotype was seen many times. This chain connects TRBV20-1 to TRBJ2-1; D ambiguous. The CDR3 is made up of 13 amino acids. Trimming removed 6 bases at V and 4 bases at J, with 13 bases between. The germline gives CDR1 DFQATT, CDR2 SNEGSKA (reference sequence). The CDR3 is CSANDLSYNEQFF. CDR3 in DNA: TGCAGTGCCAACGACCTATCATACAATGAGCAGTTCTTC.

The sample holds many counts of this clonotype. The chain joins TRBV7-2 to TRBJ2-3; 13 bases match TRBD2. Germline assignment: CDR1 SGHTA and CDR2 FQGNSA. The CDR3 is made up of 18 amino acids. V was clipped by 0 bases and J by 2 bases; unmatched bases: 5. The CDR3, as DNA: TGTGCCAGCAGCTTAGCCCGGACTAGCGGGGGCCTCACAGATACGCAGTATTTT. Encoded protein: CASSLARTSGGLTDTQYF.

This clonotype was counted ten times or more. This chain joins TRBV6-5 and TRBJ1-3, with D unclear. There are 15 residues in the CDR3. CDR1 and CDR2 from the germline V gene are MNHEY and SVGAGI. V was clipped by 6 bases and J by 0 bases, with 12 bases between them. The CDR3 region has the DNA TGTGCCAGCAGCCTGACATCCCGCTCTGGAAACACCATATATTTT. Protein sequence: CASSLTSRSGNTIYF.

This clonotype came up many times. The genes are TRBV5-1 and TRBJ2-3; D is unclear. CDR1 is SGHRS, CDR2 YFSETQ, per germline. Trimming removed 0 bases from V and 4 bases from J, with 6 bases in between. This CDR3 is built from 13 residues. The CDR3 DNA follows: TGCGCCAGCAGCTTGGCGGTCGCAGATACGCAGTATTTT. This gives the protein CASSLAVADTQYF.

There are many counts of this clonotype. CDR3: CASSLGPAGRDYNEQFF. In DNA, the CDR3 is TGTGCCAGCAGCTTGGGCCCGGCGGGGCGCGACTACAATGAGCAGTTCTTC. The chain recombines TRBV5-4 with TRBJ2-1, with TRBD2 as a possible D gene (6 bases). V shed 0 bases and J shed 3 bases, with 16 bases lying between them. The CDR3 runs to 17 residues. Germline CDR1 SGHNT, CDR2 YYREEE (reference sequence).

In this sample, this clonotype turned up many times. The chain recombines TRBV29-1 with TRBJ1-4, with 9 bases that match TRBD1. V dropped 4 bases and J dropped 8; count of bases not matched to a gene: 5. The CDR3 consists of 13 residues. Germline values: CDR1 SQVTM, CDR2 ANQGSEA. The CDR3 nucleotides are TGCAGCGTTGGGGACAGGGCAGACGAAAAACTGTTTTTT. The encoded protein is CSVGDRADEKLFF.

This clonotype was recorded at least ten times. The V and J genes are TRBV2 and TRBJ2-3, with no clear D. This CDR3 contains 12 residues. Between the trimmed V and J ends, which lost 11 bases and 0 bases, there was a span of 9 bases. The V gene's germline CDR1 is SNHLY and CDR2 FYNNEI. CDR3 in DNA: TGTGCCGCCGGGTATAGCACAGATACGCAGTATTTT. Translated: CAAGYSTDTQYF.

The gene calls are TRBV30 and TRBJ1-5; 10 nucleotides agree with TRBD1. The CDR3 length is 17 residues. Losses at the gene ends were 5 bases for V and 4 bases for J; bases not matched to a gene: 14. CDR1 and CDR2 (germline): GTSNPN, SVGIG (reference sequence). CDR3 protein: CAWGGPGQGTMNQPQHF. As DNA, the CDR3 is TGTGCCTGGGGGGGCCCGGGACAGGGGACTATGAATCAGCCCCAGCATTTT.

This clonotype was counted at least ten times. Relative to the germline gene, one junction end is altered; a read error may explain this. The chain combines TRBV25-1 with TRBJ1-1, with TRBD1 as a possible D gene (5 bases). Germline V gene lookup returns CDR1 MGHDK and CDR2 SYGVNS. The CDR3 runs 13 residues. CDR3 loop: CASSEWEGLKAFF. The CDR3 DNA sequence: TGTGCCAGCAGCGAATGGGAGGGGTTGAAGGCTTTCTTT.

The sample holds many counts of this clonotype. V usage is TRBV6-1 and J usage is TRBJ2-7; D not certain. The CDR3 runs 14 residues. V was trimmed by 2 bases and J by 0 bases, leaving 8 bases between them. CDR1 is MNHNS, CDR2 SASEGT, per germline. CDR3 in amino acids: CASSEPGSSYEQYF. For the CDR3, the DNA is TGTGCCAGCAGTGAACCCGGGTCCTCCTACGAGCAGTACTTC.

The sample holds many counts of this clonotype. The chain employs TRBV6-2 or TRBV6-3 and TRBJ1-2; 9 bases match TRBD1. V trimming: 2 bases; J trimming: 1 base; junction bases outside the gene matches: 2. This CDR3 contains 15 residues. Germline V lookup: CDR1 MNHEY, CDR2 SVGEGT. CDR3 sequence (DNA): TGTGCCAGCAGTTACGGGACAGGGAGTAACTATGGCTACACCTTC. Its protein product is CASSYGTGSNYGYTF.

This clonotype occurred many times. This rearrangement joins TRBV2 to TRBJ2-7, with 7 bases lining up with TRBD1. CDR3 length equals 14 residues. The V gene's germline CDR1 is SNHLY and CDR2 FYNNEI. The V segment lost 3 bases and the J segment 6 bases; nucleotides outside the gene matches: 8. The CDR3 spells CASSETQGFAEQYV. For the CDR3, the DNA is TGTGCCAGCAGTGAGACACAGGGGTTTGCCGAGCAGTACGTC.

This clonotype was observed at least ten times. CDR3 protein: CASRGGEVGQPQHF. The CDR3 nucleotides are TGTGCCAGCAGAGGCGGGGAAGTGGGTCAGCCCCAGCATTTT. The chain employs TRBV14 and TRBJ1-5, with unresolved D. Germline V gene lookup returns CDR1 SGHDN and CDR2 FVKESK. V was pared by 6 bases and J by 6 bases, with 15 bases between. The CDR3 loop spans 14 amino acids.